This record looks at one TCR beta chain sequence and its context. This CDR3 comprises 15 residues. V gave up 6 bases and J gave up 0 bases, with 13 bases separating them. Per the germline V gene, CDR1 is SNHLY and CDR2 is FYNNEI. These data originate in a study of blood T cell repertoires in COVID-19. Study summary: Acute and convalescent COVID-19 specimens originated in the United States, Italy and Spain.

During active infection, Seattle patients enrolled and were then monitored through disease. As handled by the study authors: Estimation of nucleated cell counts was performed using reference gene primer amplification. TCRdb keeps only in-frame clones here, not all; method: immunoSEQ multiplex PCR. That table supplies the V and J calls and clone size; D and trimming were determined from the DNA. The sample has around 190,000 clones; approximately 91% are singletons. The receptor's source is a man aged 50 to 60 with COVID-19, enrolled during active disease. The chain is built from TRBV2 and TRBJ2-3, with D unresolved. The material sequenced was peripheral blood. Here the CDR3 DNA reads TGTGCCAGCAGATTAATAGCCTCAAGCACAGATACGCAGTATTTT. Amino acid sequence: CASRLIASSTDTQYF.